The next 5 T cell receptor beta chains were all read from a single sample in a study of PD-1 blockade in classical Hodgkin lymphoma. Generated by immunoSEQ multiplex PCR, the TCRdb table keeps only in-frame clones and is missing some. The sample yields around 18,000 clones, roughly 80% seen once. The patients all showed relapse after autologous stem cell transplantation, while their brentuximab vedotin exposure varied. The sequencing used peripheral blood mononuclear cells (PBMCs), collected before the second cycle of nivolumab. The receptor source for this set is a human donor with classical Hodgkin lymphoma.

The V call is TRBV27, the J call TRBJ2-7; 10 nucleotides agree with TRBD1. Germline lookup yields CDR1 MNHEY and CDR2 SMNVEV (reference sequence). The V gene end was trimmed by 5 bases and the J gene end by 7 bases; junction bases not matched to a gene: 14. CDR3 length: 16 residues. In nucleotides, the CDR3 is TGTGCCAGCAGTCGTGCTCCGGGACAGGGGCGTCGGGAGCAGTACTTC. Translation: CASSRAPGQGRREQYF.

The V gene is TRBV5-6, the J gene TRBJ2-1; D gene ambiguous. Between the trimmed V and J ends, which lost 5 bases and 8 bases, there was a span of 14 bases. The germline gives CDR1 SGHDT, CDR2 YYEEEE. The CDR3 length is 13 residues. Here the CDR3 reads CASRRPFFDEQFF. The DNA of the CDR3 is TGTGCCAGCAGGAGACCCTTTTTCGATGAGCAGTTCTTC. The full variable domain, with the rest looked up from reference TRBV5-6 and TRBJ2-1, is DAGVTQSPTHLIKTRGQQVTLRCSPKSGHDTVSWYQQALGQGPQFIFQYYEEEERQRGNFPDRFSGHQFPNYSSELNVNALLLGDSALYLCASRRPFFDEQFFGPGTRLTVL.

V gene TRBV19 combines with J gene TRBJ2-3; D unclear. The CDR3 has 14 amino acids. V was pared by 4 bases and J by 3 bases, with 11 bases between. Germline CDR1 is LNHDA and CDR2 is SQIVND (reference sequence). This CDR3 is CASSNSLATDTQYF. CDR3 sequence (DNA): TGTGCCAGTAGTAACAGCCTTGCTACAGATACGCAGTATTTT.

The chain carries TRBV2 and TRBJ1-3, with D unclear. The CDR3 spans 16 residues. Per the germline V gene, CDR1 is SNHLY and CDR2 is FYNNEI. V gave up 4 bases and J gave up 0 bases, with 13 bases separating them. This chain's CDR3 is CASSVWQYDSGNTIYF. The CDR3 bases are TGTGCCAGCAGTGTCTGGCAATACGACTCTGGAAACACCATATATTTT.

J is TRBJ1-5 and V is TRBV4-1; D not certain. Germline values: CDR1 MGHRA, CDR2 YSYEKL. V was clipped by 5 bases and J by 3 bases, with 11 bases between them. This CDR3 comprises 14 residues. The CDR3 DNA is TGCGCCAGCAGCTCAACGGGGTACAATCAGCCCCAGCATTTT. This encodes CASSSTGYNQPQHF.